This T cell receptor (beta chain) was sequenced during a study of CD8 T cell repertoires and HIV-1 epitope variants. Survey-depth immunoSEQ sequencing covered TCR beta CDR3 regions. Generated by immunoSEQ multiplex PCR, the TCRdb table keeps only in-frame clones and is missing some. The sample has 5,000 to 7,500 clones, about 70% seen once; the top ten hold less than 50%. V was shortened by 4 bases and J by 5 bases, with 18 bases between the two germline ends. The CDR3 sequence is 15 residues long. Germline V gene lookup returns CDR1 SGHRS and CDR2 YFSETQ. Turning to this clone: Its cognate antigen is unknown.

The sample consisted of cultured CD8+ T cells derived from PBMCs. This sequence joins TRBV5-1 and TRBJ2-5; D is perhaps TRBD1 or TRBD2 (5 bases each). This clonotype was obtained from a male donor with HIV. The CDR3 DNA reads as TGCGCCAGCAGCGAGGGACGGAGTAGTTGGGAGACCCAGTACTTC. Translated, it gives CASSEGRSSWETQYF.